This entry lists 26 T cell receptor beta chains sequenced from one sample in a study of early stage breast cancer tumors (dated by TCRdb to about 2017). Libraries were prepared through the immunoSEQ multiplex PCR assay. Not all clones reach the TCRdb copy of this immuneACCESS table, which keeps in-frame sequences only. Checked studies attribute under half of the gap to unresolved V genes and leave the rest unexplained. This sample has about 9,900 clones in its table, and roughly 64% of those were observed once. The ten largest account for 10% to 15% of the sample. Source material: breast tumor tissue. The receptors here all came from a person aged 55 to 75 with breast cancer.

This rearrangement joins TRBV19 to TRBJ2-3; D is undetermined. Trimming shortened V by 5 bases and J by 11 bases, and 17 bases separated the two germline ends. The CDR3 spans 13 residues. CDR1 is LNHDA and CDR2 is SQIVND in the germline V gene (reference sequence). The CDR3 spells CASSPPTSFGQYF. The CDR3 nucleotides read TGTGCCAGTAGTCCTCCCACGTCGTTTGGGCAGTATTTT.

The chain recombines TRBV5-4 with TRBJ2-2, with D maybe TRBD1 (5 bases). Germline values: CDR1 SGHNT, CDR2 YYREEE (reference sequence). The CDR3 spans 14 residues. V shed 5 bases and J shed 2 bases, with 10 bases lying between them. The DNA for the CDR3 is TGTGCCAGCAGGTGGGGCCTAAACACCGGGGAGCTGTTTTTT. Translation: CASRWGLNTGELFF.

J is TRBJ1-2 and V is TRBV28; D gene uncertain. Germline CDR1 MDHEN, CDR2 SYDVKM. Trimming took off 1 base at V and 5 bases at J, with 11 bases between the two ends. This CDR3 has 14 amino acids. The CDR3 region has the DNA TGTGCCAGCAGTTTATCGCAGAACAAATATGGCTACACCTTC. Amino acids: CASSLSQNKYGYTF.

In its sample, this clone ranks as medium-sized. The chain has TRBV4-2 and TRBJ1-1; 10 bases align to TRBD1. This CDR3 is 17 amino acids long. Germline V gives CDR1 LGHNA, CDR2 YNFKEQ. The ends lost 3 bases at V and 5 bases at J; junction bases unmatched: 12. This CDR3 reads CASSQVRDRGMRTEAFF. CDR3 DNA sequence: TGTGCCAGCAGCCAGGTCCGGGACAGGGGAATGAGAACTGAAGCTTTCTTT.

By frequency in the sample, this clone is medium-sized (0.01 to 0.1%). The rearrangement links TRBV19 to TRBJ1-5, with D perhaps TRBD1 (6 bases). V shed 5 bases and J shed 7 bases, with 18 bases lying between them. CDR1 LNHDA and CDR2 SQIVND come from the germline V gene (reference sequence). The CDR3 is 15 amino acids. CDR3 amino acids: CASSGGAGRFQPQHF. CDR3 bases: TGTGCCAGTAGTGGGGGGGCAGGGCGCTTCCAGCCCCAGCATTTT.

The chain employs TRBV5-1 and TRBJ2-7; 10 bases line up with TRBD1. The CDR3 loop spans 17 amino acids. The germline gives CDR1 SGHRS, CDR2 YFSETQ. V was clipped by 4 bases and J by 7 bases; unmatched bases: 17. The CDR3 protein is CASSQADRGLSRSEQYF. CDR3 bases: TGCGCCAGCAGCCAAGCCGACAGGGGGCTTAGTAGGTCTGAGCAGTACTTC.

The chain recombines TRBV9 with TRBJ2-5; TRBD2 matches 9 bases. The J call may be mistaken, given a closer DNA end match to TRBJ2-7. This CDR3 is built from 16 residues. Germline V gene lookup returns CDR1 SGDLS and CDR2 YYNGEE. This chain's CDR3 is CASSHRMAGGLYEQYF. CDR3 sequence (DNA): TGTGCCAGCAGCCACAGAATGGCGGGAGGGCTATACGAGCAGTACTTC.

This chain connects TRBV5-1 to TRBJ2-7, with 7 positions matching TRBD2. There are 18 residues in the CDR3. Germline V CDR1 and CDR2: SGHRS, YFSETQ. Trimming took 2 bases from V and 1 from J; bases not matched to a gene: 15. The CDR3 DNA reads TGCGCCAGCAGCTTTTTCTTCCTAACCGGGACTACATCCTACGAGCAGTACTTC. As protein: CASSFFFLTGTTSYEQYF. The variable domain in full, with the rest retrieved from reference TRBV5-1 and TRBJ2-7, is KAGVTQTPRYLIKTRGQQVTLSCSPISGHRSVSWYQQTPGQGLQFLFEYFSETQRNKGNFPGRFSGRQFSNSRSEMNVSTLELGDSALYLCASSFFFLTGTTSYEQYFGPGTRLTVT.

This chain uses TRBV11-2 with TRBJ1-1, with D hard to call. Trimming removed 5 bases from V and 10 bases from J, with 8 bases in between. The CDR3 has 10 residues. CDR1 is SGHAT, CDR2 FQNNGV, per germline. As DNA, the CDR3 is TGTGCCAGCAGCACTAATTCAGCTTTCTTT. Translating gives CASSTNSAFF.

The sample holds a few counts of this clone. The same CDR3 is also encoded by other DNA sequences in this sample. V is TRBV9 and J is TRBJ2-5; D assignment may be TRBD1 or TRBD2 (5 bases each). The germline V and J ends were trimmed by 0 bases and 5 bases, with 8 bases remaining between them. The CDR3 is 13 amino acids. Germline loops: CDR1 SGDLS, CDR2 YYNGEE. DNA for the CDR3: TGTGCCAGCAGCGTAGTATGGGGGGAGACCCAGTACTTC. This sequence encodes CASSVVWGETQYF.

V gene TRBV10-2 combines with J gene TRBJ1-3; D is undetermined. The CDR3 runs 17 residues. The V gene's germline CDR1 is WSHSY and CDR2 SAAADI. The V end lost 0 bases, the J end lost 0 bases, and 12 bases lay between the germline ends. CDR3 sequence reads: CASSESIGRVSGNTIYF. Here the CDR3 DNA reads TGCGCCAGCAGTGAGTCAATCGGCCGGGTCTCTGGAAACACCATATATTTT.

The chain has TRBV28 and TRBJ2-7; D gene ambiguous. This CDR3 is built from 11 residues. Germline loops: CDR1 MDHEN, CDR2 SYDVKM. Trimming took 7 bases from V and 3 from J, leaving 7 bases between them. The CDR3 is CASTGFYEQYF. The CDR3 DNA reads TGTGCCAGCACCGGGTTCTACGAGCAGTACTTC.

By proportion, this clone is medium-sized (0.01 to 0.1%). The J gene is TRBJ2-7, the V gene TRBV4-2; D gene unclear. The CDR3 sequence is 14 residues long. V lost 0 bases and J 0 bases, leaving 6 bases between the germline ends. Germline values: CDR1 LGHNA, CDR2 YNFKEQ. The CDR3 DNA reads as TGTGCCAGCAGCCAAGATCGTAGCTCCTACGAGCAGTACTTC. Its translation is CASSQDRSSYEQYF.

The rearrangement joins TRBV5-6 to TRBJ1-2; 8 positions agree with TRBD1. Germline trimming cut 0 bases from V and 7 bases from J; bases unmatched to any gene: 5. This CDR3 comprises 14 residues. The germline V gene encodes CDR1 SGHDT and CDR2 YYEEEE. The CDR3 coding sequence is TGTGCCAGCAGCTTGGTGCAGGGGGCCGTTGGCTACACCTTC. Amino acids: CASSLVQGAVGYTF. The whole variable domain, filled in from reference TRBV5-6 and TRBJ1-2, reads DAGVTQSPTHLIKTRGQQVTLRCSPKSGHDTVSWYQQALGQGPQFIFQYYEEEERQRGNFPDRFSGHQFPNYSSELNVNALLLGDSALYLCASSLVQGAVGYTFGSGTRLTVV.

The CDR3 bases are TGTGCCAGCTCACCACCGGATGTGTTCACCAACACTGAAGCTTTCTTT. This sequence encodes CASSPPDVFTNTEAFF. J is TRBJ1-1 and V is TRBV18; no definite D call. Trimming pared 0 bases from V and 2 bases from J, leaving 13 bases between. Germline CDR1 reads KGHSH; CDR2 reads LQKENI. The CDR3 is made up of 16 amino acids.

Relative to its sample, this clone is large. The chain has TRBV10-3 and TRBJ1-5; TRBD1 matches at 10 bases. This CDR3 has 14 amino acids. Losses at the gene ends were 11 bases for V and 3 bases for J; bases not matched to a gene: 7. Germline V gene sequence: CDR1 ENHRY, CDR2 SYGVKD. The CDR3 loop reads CAAGTGDANQPQHF. CDR3 DNA sequence: TGTGCCGCAGGGACAGGGGACGCCAATCAGCCCCAGCATTTT.

The gene calls are TRBV5-6 and TRBJ1-2; 8 bases are a match to TRBD1. Germline V gene data show CDR1 as SGHDT and CDR2 as YYEEEE. Unmatched junction bases numbered 3, after V lost 3 bases and J lost 2 bases. This CDR3 has 14 residues. The CDR3 reads CASSSRDRNYGYTF. The DNA of the CDR3 is TGTGCCAGCAGCTCCCGGGACAGGAACTATGGCTACACCTTC. The entire variable domain, with the rest obtained from reference TRBV5-6 and TRBJ1-2, is as follows: DAGVTQSPTHLIKTRGQQVTLRCSPKSGHDTVSWYQQALGQGPQFIFQYYEEEERQRGNFPDRFSGHQFPNYSSELNVNALLLGDSALYLCASSSRDRNYGYTFGSGTRLTVV.

This clone came up once. The chain uses TRBV5-1 and TRBJ2-2; D gene ambiguous. The ends were cut back, 2 bases at V and 6 bases at J, with 8 bases in the middle. Germline CDR1 and CDR2: SGHRS and YFSETQ. There are 13 residues in the CDR3. CDR3 nucleotide sequence: TGCGCCAGCAGCTTCGTGGTATCCGGGGAGCTGTTTTTT. Translating gives CASSFVVSGELFF. The whole variable domain, filled in from reference TRBV5-1 and TRBJ2-2, reads KAGVTQTPRYLIKTRGQQVTLSCSPISGHRSVSWYQQTPGQGLQFLFEYFSETQRNKGNFPGRFSGRQFSNSRSEMNVSTLELGDSALYLCASSFVVSGELFFGEGSRLTVL.

The V gene is TRBV14, the J gene TRBJ2-3, with a tentative D call TRBD2 (6 bases). The V end lost 4 bases, the J end lost 5 bases, and 19 bases lay between the germline ends. The CDR3 is 16 residues long. Germline V gene data show CDR1 as SGHDN and CDR2 as FVKESK. The CDR3 DNA reads TGTGCCAGCAGCCCAACTATCAAGGCGGGGAAAGATACGCAGTATTTT. It yields the protein CASSPTIKAGKDTQYF.

Notes on this clone: Compared with germline, one end of the junction differs, possibly owing to a read error. The rearrangement links TRBV30 to TRBJ2-4; 7 bases align to TRBD1. CDR3 length: 14 residues. Germline loops: CDR1 GTSNPN, CDR2 SVGIG (reference sequence). The CDR3 sequence is CAWSVTGSKNIQYF. The CDR3 DNA follows: TGTGCCTGGAGCGTGACAGGGTCCAAAAATATTCAGTACTTC.

The chain couples TRBV7-9 to TRBJ2-5, with 7 bases aligning to TRBD2. V was clipped by 7 bases and J by 0 bases; unmatched bases: 20. Germline lookup yields CDR1 SEHNR and CDR2 FQNEAQ (reference sequence). This CDR3 has 19 residues. CDR3 sequence reads: CASTLRGEVSSSYQETQYF. CDR3 bases: TGTGCCAGCACCCTCCGGGGGGAAGTCTCCTCTAGCTACCAAGAGACCCAGTACTTC.

The V call is TRBV14, the J call TRBJ2-1; 7 bases align to TRBD1. This CDR3 spans 17 amino acids. Trimming removed 6 bases from V and 1 base from J; junction bases left unmatched: 12. Germline V gene sequence: CDR1 SGHDN, CDR2 FVKESK. The CDR3 reads CASSQKQGTVSYNEQFF. As DNA, the CDR3 is TGTGCCAGCAGTCAAAAACAGGGGACGGTATCCTACAATGAGCAGTTCTTC.

The V gene is TRBV19, the J gene TRBJ1-6; D is uncertain. Germline-derived CDR1 and CDR2 are LNHDA and SQIVND (reference sequence). CDR3 length: 14 amino acids. Trimming shortened V by 9 bases and J by 0 bases, and 9 bases separated the two germline ends. This chain's CDR3 is CASQFSSYNSPLHF. CDR3 DNA: TGTGCCAGCCAATTCAGCTCCTATAATTCACCCCTCCACTTT.

The chain employs TRBV29-1 and TRBJ2-3; D is perhaps TRBD2 (6 bases). This CDR3 contains 14 residues. Trimming removed 5 bases from V and 3 bases from J, with 15 bases in between. CDR1 and CDR2 (germline): SQVTM, ANQGSEA. CDR3 sequence (DNA): TGCAGCGTTCGGCGGGGTGTTGGAACAGATACGCAGTATTTT. This gives the protein CSVRRGVGTDTQYF.

The rearrangement joins TRBV19 to TRBJ1-2; D remains unclear. The CDR3 runs to 9 residues. CDR1 and CDR2 from the germline V gene are LNHDA and SQIVND (reference sequence). Here the CDR3 DNA reads TGTGCTCCGGGCGGAGGCTACACCTTC. Its protein product is CAPGGGYTF.

A few counts support this clone. This chain uses TRBV15 with TRBJ2-7, with a possible D match to TRBD1 (8 bases). Trimming left V 4 bases short and J 3 bases short, with 16 bases between. Germline assignment: CDR1 LNHNV and CDR2 YYDKDF (reference sequence). The CDR3 contains 15 residues. The CDR3 DNA sequence: TGTGCCACCAGCACCGGACAGGGAGGGTTCTACGAGCAGTACTTC. Residues: CATSTGQGGFYEQYF.